The 17 T cell receptor beta chains given below trace back to one sample, sequenced in a study of CD8 T cells in Susac syndrome. Reverse transcription of roughly 0.5 to 1 ug RNA was carried out with random hexamers. TCRdb reprocessed the immunoSEQ multiplex PCR reads with MiXCR, giving one entry per CDR3 protein. The data show approximately 180,000 distinct CDR3 sequences, around 94% seen once. The sequencing input was CD4+ T cells from PBMCs. The source is a human donor with Susac syndrome.

The gene calls are TRBV7-2 and TRBJ2-5; unclear D gene. The CDR3 is 12 residues long. The ends were cut back, 2 bases at V and 4 bases at J, with 5 bases in the middle. Germline assignment: CDR1 SGHTA and CDR2 FQGNSA. CDR3 region: CASSLMRETQYF. The CDR3 DNA sequence: TGTGCCAGCAGCTTAATGAGAGAGACCCAGTACTTC.

This clonotype appeared once. The CDR3 DNA sequence: TGTGCCATCCGCGTAGCGGAGTACACAGATACGCAGTATTTT. It yields the protein CAIRVAEYTDTQYF. The chain recombines TRBV12-3 or TRBV12-4 with TRBJ2-3; possibly TRBD2 for D (6 bases). V shed 10 bases and J shed 2 bases, with 16 bases lying between them. The CDR3 loop spans 14 amino acids.

This chain connects TRBV30 to TRBJ1-1, with D hard to call. Trimming cost V 4 bases and J 1 base, with 10 bases left between them. Germline V gene lookup returns CDR1 GTSNPN and CDR2 SVGIG (reference sequence). The CDR3 length is 13 residues. CDR3 nucleotide sequence: TGTGCCTGGATCTTTGGATGGAACACTGAAGCTTTCTTT. Translation: CAWIFGWNTEAFF.

In the case of this clonotype: Relative to the germline gene, one junction end is altered; a read error may explain this. The genes are TRBV12-3 or TRBV12-4 and TRBJ2-1; D possibly corresponds to TRBD1 (5 bases). The CDR3 is made up of 15 amino acids. Here the CDR3 reads CASSFSGPSYNKQFF. CDR3 in DNA: TGTGCCAGCAGTTTTTCAGGGCCCTCCTACAATAAGCAGTTCTTC.

V usage is TRBV20-1 and J usage is TRBJ2-1; perhaps TRBD1 as D (6 bases). Per the germline V gene, CDR1 is DFQATT and CDR2 is SNEGSKA (reference sequence). CDR3 length equals 12 residues. The V and J ends lost 4 bases and 6 bases respectively, with 10 bases between them. CDR3 amino acids: CSANRERNEQFF. The CDR3 DNA reads as TGCAGTGCTAACAGGGAGCGCAATGAGCAGTTCTTC.

The rearrangement links TRBV28 to TRBJ2-1; 7 bases align to TRBD2. The CDR3 contains 15 residues. Germline V CDR1 and CDR2: MDHEN, SYDVKM. The ends lost 3 bases at V and 2 bases at J; junction bases unmatched: 4. CDR3 bases: TGTGCCAGCAGTTTCCTAGCGGCCACCTACAATGAGCAGTTCTTC. This codes for CASSFLAATYNEQFF.

This chain joins TRBV29-1 and TRBJ2-5; no reliable D call. This CDR3 has 15 amino acids. Germline V gene sequence: CDR1 SQVTM, CDR2 ANQGSEA. Trimming left V 4 bases short and J 2 bases short, with 17 bases between. The CDR3 sequence: CSVVRARVIQETQYF. The CDR3 DNA is TGCAGCGTTGTTCGGGCAAGGGTTATTCAAGAGACCCAGTACTTC.

V usage is TRBV28 and J usage is TRBJ2-1, with 8 bases aligning to TRBD1. Per germline, CDR1 MDHEN and CDR2 SYDVKM. V lost 6 bases and J lost 7; bases outside the gene matches: 8. The CDR3 sequence is 14 residues long. The CDR3 nucleotides are TGTGCCAGCAGCACTCCAGGGGGCTTTAATGAGCAGTTCTTC. It translates to CASSTPGGFNEQFF.

This clonotype has only one observation. V gene TRBV6-2 or TRBV6-3 combines with J gene TRBJ2-5; 7 positions agree with TRBD1. Germline loops: CDR1 MNHEY, CDR2 SVGEGT. This CDR3 contains 15 residues. Trimming took 6 bases from V and 1 from J; bases not matched to a gene: 8. CDR3 region: CASRKWTGSQETQYF. CDR3 nucleotides: TGTGCCAGCAGAAAGTGGACAGGTTCCCAAGAGACCCAGTACTTC.

The CDR3 sequence: CATQGEMNTEAFF. As DNA, the CDR3 is TGTGCCACCCAGGGGGAGATGAACACTGAAGCTTTCTTT. The rearrangement joins TRBV10-3 to TRBJ1-1, with 7 nucleotides matching TRBD1. The CDR3 consists of 13 residues. CDR1 ENHRY and CDR2 SYGVKD come from the germline V gene. V dropped 10 bases and J dropped 0; count of bases not matched to a gene: 5.

J is TRBJ2-3 and V is TRBV9, with 10 nucleotides matching TRBD2. Germline loops: CDR1 SGDLS, CDR2 YYNGEE. The ends lost 2 bases at V and 3 bases at J; junction bases unmatched: 3. CDR3 length equals 15 residues. The CDR3 is CASSVSGGATDTQYF. The CDR3 DNA is TGTGCCAGCAGCGTCAGCGGGGGGGCGACAGATACGCAGTATTTT.

The chain joins TRBV6-6 to TRBJ1-1; weak D call: TRBD1 (6 bases). Trimming took off 6 bases at V and 7 bases at J, with 21 bases between the two ends. Germline CDR1 and CDR2: MNHNY and SVGAGI (reference sequence). The CDR3 is 15 residues long. The CDR3 DNA follows: TGTGCCAGCAGCGAACCAGGGGCCGGTTTCAGTGAAGCTTTCTTT. Amino acids: CASSEPGAGFSEAFF.

The count of this clonotype is one. The chain uses TRBV5-1 and TRBJ1-1; 8 nucleotides line up with TRBD1. The length of the CDR3 is 14 residues. The V gene's germline CDR1 is SGHRS and CDR2 YFSETQ. V was pared by 5 bases and J by 1 base, with 4 bases of the junction left unmatched. CDR3 coding DNA: TGCGCCAGCAGACCGGGGACAGGGAACACTGAAGCTTTCTTT. This encodes CASRPGTGNTEAFF.

V is TRBV2 and J is TRBJ2-3; D is undetermined. Germline lookup yields CDR1 SNHLY and CDR2 FYNNEI. This CDR3 spans 16 amino acids. V was shortened by 8 bases and J by 1 base, with 19 bases between the two germline ends. The CDR3 DNA sequence: TGTGCCAGCGGAATCGAACTTCCGAAGCGCACAGATACGCAGTATTTT. Encoded protein: CASGIELPKRTDTQYF.

The chain recombines TRBV18 with TRBJ2-7, with D unclear. V was cut by 2 bases and J by 2 bases, with 10 bases left in between. The CDR3 has 14 residues. Germline-derived CDR1 and CDR2 are KGHSH and LQKENI. This CDR3 reads CASSPVRSTYEQYF. The CDR3 coding sequence is TGTGCCAGCTCACCAGTCCGGTCTACCTACGAGCAGTACTTC.

This chain links TRBV30 with TRBJ2-6, with TRBD1 as a possible D gene (5 bases). The germline gives CDR1 GTSNPN, CDR2 SVGIG (reference sequence). The CDR3 consists of 14 residues. Trimming cost V 2 bases and J 3 bases, with 8 bases left between them. The CDR3 coding sequence is TGTGCCTGGAGTAAAGGGGTTGGGGCCAACGTCCTGACTTTC. Protein product: CAWSKGVGANVLTF.

V usage is TRBV18 and J usage is TRBJ1-2; D gene uncertain. This CDR3 spans 15 amino acids. Trimming took off 3 bases at V and 6 bases at J, with 17 bases between the two ends. CDR1 is KGHSH and CDR2 is LQKENI in the germline V gene. CDR3 sequence: CASSPDGNLIDGYTF. In DNA, the CDR3 is TGTGCCAGCTCACCGGACGGGAACCTTATCGATGGCTACACCTTC.